This T cell receptor beta chain was profiled in a study of blood T cells in healthy people across ages. Broader study findings: Whereas aged donors had fewer naive CD4+ cells, long-lived donors had more of them and higher diversity.

Germline loops: CDR1 MDHEN, CDR2 SYDVKM. This CDR3 has 16 residues. With V trimmed by 6 bases and J by 0 bases, 8 bases remained unmatched. As regards this clonotype: Its target is not known.

Next came a second PCR, run for roughly 6 to 11 cycles, which used a sample-barcoded 5' primer along with a J-beta primer mix. TCRdb reanalysed the 5' RACE reads using MiXCR and keeps one entry per CDR3 protein. Found here are about 620,000 distinct CDR3 sequences, more than 20% of them singletons; the top ten hold under 4%. Source material: blood. This clonotype originated in an older man in good health. The genes are TRBV28 and TRBJ1-1; 9 bases are shared with TRBD1. CDR3 in amino acids: CASRPYRTGVNTEAFF. The CDR3 DNA reads as TGTGCCAGCAGGCCTTACCGGACAGGGGTGAACACTGAAGCTTTCTTT.